The following is a T cell receptor (beta chain) sequence with its context. The data belong to a study of cytotoxic CD8 clonotypes in ibrutinib-treated CLL. Unmatched junction bases numbered 9, after V lost 2 bases and J lost 7 bases. The length of the CDR3 is 15 residues. Per the germline V gene, CDR1 is MGHDK and CDR2 is SYGVNS. Profiled with immunoSEQ multiplex PCR; TCRdb holds only in-frame clones, not every one. The sample includes approximately 330,000 clones, approximately 80% seen only once; the top ten take roughly 6.3%. The specimen was PBMCs, collected before ibrutinib treatment. V gene TRBV25-1 combines with J gene TRBJ1-2; TRBD1 matches at 8 bases. This TCR was sampled from a human donor with chronic lymphocytic leukemia. Written as DNA, the CDR3 is TGTGCCAGCAGTGAAGTGGGGCAGGGGGCAGGTGGCTACACCTTC. The encoded protein is CASSEVGQGAGGYTF.